This T cell receptor (beta chain) was obtained from a study of blood T cell repertoires in COVID-19. Study-level information: From T cells, B-cell-depleted T cells, or PBMCs came the material, which was cDNA or gDNA.

Of note for this clone: Other DNA sequences in this sample translate to the same CDR3.

CDR3 size: 14 residues. Germline loops: CDR1 SGHRS, CDR2 YFSETQ. Trimming removed 2 bases from V and 2 bases from J, with 5 bases in between. TCRdb's table, derived via immunoSEQ multiplex PCR, lists solely in-frame clones and lacks some. The sample carries roughly 300,000 clones, 83% recorded once. The chain is built from TRBV5-1 and TRBJ2-6; D gene uncertain. The source material was peripheral blood. The TCR was taken from a woman aged 50 to 60 with acute or convalescent COVID-19. DNA of the CDR3: TGCGCCAGCAGCTTAAACACTGGGGCCAACGTCCTGACTTTC. Translation gives CASSLNTGANVLTF.